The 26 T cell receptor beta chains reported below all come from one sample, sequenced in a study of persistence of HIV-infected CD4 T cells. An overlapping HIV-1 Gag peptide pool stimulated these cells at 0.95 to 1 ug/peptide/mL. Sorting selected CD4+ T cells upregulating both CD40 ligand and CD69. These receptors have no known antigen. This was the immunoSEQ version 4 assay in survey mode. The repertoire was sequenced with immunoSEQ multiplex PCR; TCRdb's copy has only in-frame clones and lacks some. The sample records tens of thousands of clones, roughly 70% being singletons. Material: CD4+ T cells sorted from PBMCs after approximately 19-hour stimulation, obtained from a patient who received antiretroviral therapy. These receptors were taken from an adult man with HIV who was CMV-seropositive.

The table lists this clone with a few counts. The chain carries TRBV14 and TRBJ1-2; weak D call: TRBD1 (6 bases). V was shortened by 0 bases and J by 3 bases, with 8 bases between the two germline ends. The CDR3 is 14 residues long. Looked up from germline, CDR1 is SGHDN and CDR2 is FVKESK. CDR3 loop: CASSQERGDYGYTF. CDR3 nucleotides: TGTGCCAGCAGCCAAGAAAGGGGGGACTATGGCTACACCTTC.

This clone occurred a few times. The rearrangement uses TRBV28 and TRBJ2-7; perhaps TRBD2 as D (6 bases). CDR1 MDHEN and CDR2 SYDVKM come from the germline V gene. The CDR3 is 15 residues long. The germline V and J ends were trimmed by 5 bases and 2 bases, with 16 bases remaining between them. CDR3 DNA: TGTGCCAGCAGTACCCGCTACGGGGGAACCTACGAGCAGTACTTC. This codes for CASSTRYGGTYEQYF.

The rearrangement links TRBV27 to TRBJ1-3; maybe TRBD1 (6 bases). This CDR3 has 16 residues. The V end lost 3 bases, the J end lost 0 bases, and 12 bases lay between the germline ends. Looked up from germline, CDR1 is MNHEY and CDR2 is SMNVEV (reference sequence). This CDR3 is CASSLGQGYSGNTIYF. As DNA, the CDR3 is TGTGCCAGCAGTTTGGGCCAGGGGTACTCTGGAAACACCATATATTTT.

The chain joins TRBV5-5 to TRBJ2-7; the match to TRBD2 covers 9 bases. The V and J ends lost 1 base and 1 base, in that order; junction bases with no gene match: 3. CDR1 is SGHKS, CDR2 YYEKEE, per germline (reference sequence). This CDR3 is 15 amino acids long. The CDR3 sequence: CASSLSLAGSYEQYF. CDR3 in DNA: TGTGCCAGCAGCTTGTCTCTAGCGGGGTCCTACGAGCAGTACTTC.

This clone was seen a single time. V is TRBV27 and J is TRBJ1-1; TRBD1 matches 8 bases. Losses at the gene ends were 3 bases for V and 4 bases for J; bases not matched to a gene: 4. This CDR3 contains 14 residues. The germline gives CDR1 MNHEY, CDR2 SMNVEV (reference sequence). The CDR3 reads CASSFHRGTTEAFF. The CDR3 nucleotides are TGTGCCAGCAGTTTTCACAGGGGGACCACTGAAGCTTTCTTT.

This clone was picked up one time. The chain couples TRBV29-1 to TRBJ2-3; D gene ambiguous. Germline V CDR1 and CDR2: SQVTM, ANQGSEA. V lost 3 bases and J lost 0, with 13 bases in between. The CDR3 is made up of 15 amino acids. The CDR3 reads CSVDGYPFSTDTQYF. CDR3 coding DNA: TGCAGCGTTGACGGGTACCCTTTTAGCACAGATACGCAGTATTTT.

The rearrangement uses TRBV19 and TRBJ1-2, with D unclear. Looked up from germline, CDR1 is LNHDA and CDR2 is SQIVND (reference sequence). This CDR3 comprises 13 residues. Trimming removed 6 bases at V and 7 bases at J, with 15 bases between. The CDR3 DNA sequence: TGTGCCAGTAGGTCGCGGGCGGAGGGTGGCTACACCTTC. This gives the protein CASRSRAEGGYTF. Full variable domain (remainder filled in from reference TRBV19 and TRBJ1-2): DGGITQSPKYLFRKEGQNVTLSCEQNLNHDAMYWYRQDPGQGLRLIYYSQIVNDFQKGDIAEGYSVSREKKESFPLTVTSAQKNPTAFYLCASRSRAEGGYTFGSGTRLTVV.

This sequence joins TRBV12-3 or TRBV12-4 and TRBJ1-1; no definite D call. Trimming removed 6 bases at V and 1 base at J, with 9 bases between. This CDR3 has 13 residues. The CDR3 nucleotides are TGTGCCAGCAGCGAACATGAGAACACTGAAGCTTTCTTT. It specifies CASSEHENTEAFF.

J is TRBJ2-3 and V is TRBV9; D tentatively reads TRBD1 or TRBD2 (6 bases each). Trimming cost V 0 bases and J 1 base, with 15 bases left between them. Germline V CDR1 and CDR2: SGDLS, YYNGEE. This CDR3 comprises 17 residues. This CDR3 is CASSVGNWGAGTDTQYF. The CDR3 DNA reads TGTGCCAGCAGCGTAGGGAATTGGGGGGCGGGCACAGATACGCAGTATTTT.

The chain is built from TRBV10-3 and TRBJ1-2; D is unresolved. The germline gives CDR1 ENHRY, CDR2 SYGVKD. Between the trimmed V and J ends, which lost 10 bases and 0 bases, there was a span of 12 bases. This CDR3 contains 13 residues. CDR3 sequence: CATSMEANYGYTF. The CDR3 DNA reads TGTGCCACCAGCATGGAAGCTAACTATGGCTACACCTTC.

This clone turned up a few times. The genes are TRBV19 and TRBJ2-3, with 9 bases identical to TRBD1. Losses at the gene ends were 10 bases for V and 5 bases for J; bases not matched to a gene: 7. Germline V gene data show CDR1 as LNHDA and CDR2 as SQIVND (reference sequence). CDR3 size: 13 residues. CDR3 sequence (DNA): TGTGCCACCGGGGACAGGGTTATAGATACGCAGTATTTT. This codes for CATGDRVIDTQYF.

CDR3 amino acids: CASSYTGPGKQFF. The CDR3 nucleotides are TGTGCCAGCAGCTACACGGGGCCCGGTAAGCAGTTCTTC. This chain connects TRBV3-1 (or the pseudogene TRBV3-2) to TRBJ2-1; D may correspond to TRBD1 or TRBD2 (5 bases each). The CDR3 contains 13 residues. V lost 5 bases and J lost 11, with 16 bases in between. Germline lookup yields CDR1 LGHDT and CDR2 YNNKEL (reference sequence).

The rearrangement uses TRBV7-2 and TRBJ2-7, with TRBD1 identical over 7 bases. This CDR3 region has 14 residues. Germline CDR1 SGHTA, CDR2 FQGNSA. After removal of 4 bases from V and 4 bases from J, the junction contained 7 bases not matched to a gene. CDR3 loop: CASSSDRARYEQYF. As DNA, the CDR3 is TGTGCCAGCAGCTCAGACAGGGCCCGGTACGAGCAGTACTTC.

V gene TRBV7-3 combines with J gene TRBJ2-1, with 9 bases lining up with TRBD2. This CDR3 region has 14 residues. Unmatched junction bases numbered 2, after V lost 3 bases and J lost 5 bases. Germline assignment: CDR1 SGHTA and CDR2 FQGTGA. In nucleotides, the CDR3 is TGTGCCAGCAGCTTTAGCGGGGGAAACAATGAGCAGTTCTTC. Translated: CASSFSGGNNEQFF. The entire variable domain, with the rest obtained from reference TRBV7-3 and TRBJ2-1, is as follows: GAGVSQTPSNKVTEKGKYVELRCDPISGHTALYWYRQSLGQGPEFLIYFQGTGAADDSGLPNDRFFAVRPEGSVSTLKIQRTERGDSAVYLCASSFSGGNNEQFFGPGTRLTVL.

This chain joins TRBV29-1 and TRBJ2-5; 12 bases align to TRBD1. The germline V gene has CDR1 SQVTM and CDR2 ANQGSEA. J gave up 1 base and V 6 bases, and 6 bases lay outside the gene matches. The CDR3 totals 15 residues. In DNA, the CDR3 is TGCAGCGTCCAACTGGGACAGGGGGCCCAAGAGACCCAGTACTTC. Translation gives CSVQLGQGAQETQYF.

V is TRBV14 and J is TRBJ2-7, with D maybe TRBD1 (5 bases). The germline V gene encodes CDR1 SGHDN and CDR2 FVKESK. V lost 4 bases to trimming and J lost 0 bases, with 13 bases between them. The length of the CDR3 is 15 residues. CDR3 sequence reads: CASSPGQAPSYEQYF. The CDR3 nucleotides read TGTGCCAGCAGCCCCGGACAAGCGCCCTCCTACGAGCAGTACTTC.

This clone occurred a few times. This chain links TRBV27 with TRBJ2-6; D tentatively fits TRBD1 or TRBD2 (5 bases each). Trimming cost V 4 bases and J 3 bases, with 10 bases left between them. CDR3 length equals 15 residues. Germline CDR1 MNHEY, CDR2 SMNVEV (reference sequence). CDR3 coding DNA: TGTGCCAGCAGTTACTTGGGGGTTGGGGCCAACGTCCTGACTTTC. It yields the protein CASSYLGVGANVLTF.

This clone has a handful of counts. The CDR3: CASSESVGTGVAGTEAFF. The CDR3 DNA is TGCGCCAGCAGTGAGTCGGTCGGGACAGGGGTTGCGGGCACTGAAGCTTTCTTT. V and J are TRBV10-1 and TRBJ1-1; 10 bases map to TRBD1. Looked up from germline, CDR1 is WNHNN and CDR2 is SYGVQD (reference sequence). V lost 0 bases to trimming and J lost 4 bases; unmatched junction nucleotides: 11. The CDR3 totals 18 residues.

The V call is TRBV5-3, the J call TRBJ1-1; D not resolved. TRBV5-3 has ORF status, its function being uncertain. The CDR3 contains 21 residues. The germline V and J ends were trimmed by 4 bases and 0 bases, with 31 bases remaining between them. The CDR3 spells CARSPIGHSGFGFRMNTEAFF. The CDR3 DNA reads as TGTGCCAGAAGCCCCATTGGCCACAGCGGATTCGGATTTAGAATGAACACTGAAGCTTTCTTT.

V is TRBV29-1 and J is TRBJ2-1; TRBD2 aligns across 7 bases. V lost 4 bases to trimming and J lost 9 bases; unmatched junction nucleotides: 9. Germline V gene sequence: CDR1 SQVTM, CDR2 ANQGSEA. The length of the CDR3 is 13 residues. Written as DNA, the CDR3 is TGCAGCGTTGCGTCGGGGGGTTCGGGTGAGCAGTTCTTC. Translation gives CSVASGGSGEQFF.

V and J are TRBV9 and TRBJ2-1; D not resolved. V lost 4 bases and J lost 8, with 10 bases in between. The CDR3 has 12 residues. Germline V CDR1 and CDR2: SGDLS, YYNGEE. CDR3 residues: CASSPRPDEQFF. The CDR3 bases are TGTGCCAGCAGCCCCCGACCGGATGAGCAGTTCTTC. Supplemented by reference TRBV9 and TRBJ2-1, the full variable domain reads DSGVTQTPKHLITATGQRVTLRCSPRSGDLSVYWYQQSLDQGLQFLIQYYNGEERAKGNILERFSAQQFPDLHSELNLSSLELGDSALYFCASSPRPDEQFFGPGTRLTVL.

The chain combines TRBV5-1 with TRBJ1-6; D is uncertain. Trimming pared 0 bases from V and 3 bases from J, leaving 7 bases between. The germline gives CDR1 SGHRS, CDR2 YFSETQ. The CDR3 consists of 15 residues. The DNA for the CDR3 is TGCGCCAGCAGCTTGGGAACCGACTATAATTCACCCCTCCACTTT. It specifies CASSLGTDYNSPLHF.

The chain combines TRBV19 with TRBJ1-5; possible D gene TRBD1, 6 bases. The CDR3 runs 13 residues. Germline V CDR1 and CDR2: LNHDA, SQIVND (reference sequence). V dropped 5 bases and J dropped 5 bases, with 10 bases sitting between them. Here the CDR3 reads CASSYGGHQPQHF. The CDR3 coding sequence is TGTGCCAGTAGTTATGGGGGGCATCAGCCCCAGCATTTT.

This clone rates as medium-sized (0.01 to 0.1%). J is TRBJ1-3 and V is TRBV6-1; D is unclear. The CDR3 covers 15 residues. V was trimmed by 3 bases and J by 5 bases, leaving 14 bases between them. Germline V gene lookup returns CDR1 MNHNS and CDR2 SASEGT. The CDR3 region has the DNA TGTGCCAGCAGTGAGAAGGGCAGTAGTCGAAACACCATATATTTT. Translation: CASSEKGSSRNTIYF.

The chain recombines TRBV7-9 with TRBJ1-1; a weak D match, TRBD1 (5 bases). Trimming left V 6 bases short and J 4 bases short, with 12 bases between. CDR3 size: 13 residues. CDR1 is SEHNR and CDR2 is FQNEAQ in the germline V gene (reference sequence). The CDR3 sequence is CASSRGVGTEAFF. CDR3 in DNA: TGTGCCAGCAGTAGGGGCGTGGGCACTGAAGCTTTCTTT.

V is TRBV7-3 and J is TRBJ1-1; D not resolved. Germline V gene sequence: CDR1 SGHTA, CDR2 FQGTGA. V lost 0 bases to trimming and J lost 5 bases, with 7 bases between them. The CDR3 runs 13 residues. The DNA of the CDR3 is TGTGCCAGCAGCTTAACGTGGGAGACTGAAGCTTTCTTT. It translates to CASSLTWETEAFF.